This entry concerns a single T cell receptor beta chain. Its antigen is not identified. This entry belongs to a study of beta chain features in type 1 diabetes. About the study: The study found patients and healthy donors alike in age, gender and cell yields.

Study conclusions and caveats: In type 1 diabetes patients, VDJ junctions had fewer insertions; deletions at these junctions were more frequent. All four CD4+ subsets from Type 1 diabetes patients carried moderately but significantly shorter TCRB CDR3s.

Investigators reverse transcribed all isolated RNA, so they sequenced expressed TCRB transcripts. Clones were read by immunoSEQ multiplex PCR, and TCRdb kept only the in-frame ones, dropping some. This repertoire shows approximately 260,000 clones, about 24% found once; its top ten account for about 0.011%. The sequence derives from a woman aged 25 to 39 with type 1 diabetes. Sequenced input: naive CD4+ T cells from blood.

The CDR3 coding sequence is TGTGCCAGCAGCGTAGGAGGGCTAGCGGGAGAAGAGACCCAGTACTTC. Translated, it gives CASSVGGLAGEETQYF. The chain links TRBV9 to TRBJ2-5, with 10 bases lining up with TRBD2. The V and J ends lost 0 bases and 3 bases, in that order; junction bases with no gene match: 5. This CDR3 has 16 residues. The germline V gene has CDR1 SGDLS and CDR2 YYNGEE.